The 16 T cell receptor beta chains below were found in one sample sequenced in a study of shared clonotypes between healthy human individuals. TCRdb keeps only in-frame clones here, not all; method: immunoSEQ multiplex PCR. The data show some 1,900,000 clones, roughly 94% seen once. CD8 cells classed as naive were CD45RO-negative and positively selected for CCR7, excluding terminally differentiated effector memory CD45RA+ cells. Material: naive CD8+ T cells sorted from blood. Every receptor here comes from a man in his late teens or twenties in good health.

Regarding this clone: This sample also contains other DNA sequences that code for the same CDR3. The rearrangement links TRBV7-9 to TRBJ2-3; 8 bases agree with TRBD2. The CDR3 covers 14 residues. V lost 1 base, J lost 3 bases, and 0 bases stayed unmatched. Germline assignment: CDR1 SEHNR and CDR2 FQNEAQ (reference sequence). CDR3 sequence (DNA): TGTGCCAGCAGCTTAGTAGCGGGAACAGATACGCAGTATTTT. It encodes CASSLVAGTDTQYF.

The V and J genes are TRBV7-8 and TRBJ1-2, with D perhaps TRBD1 (5 bases). Per the germline V gene, CDR1 is SGHVS and CDR2 is FQNEAQ. With 10 bases removed from V and 8 bases from J, the gap between germline ends came to 23 bases. CDR3 size: 14 residues. CDR3 sequence: CATSLSGEARGYTF. CDR3 DNA: TGTGCCACCTCCTTATCGGGGGAGGCCCGCGGCTACACCTTC.

As regards this clone: The same CDR3 is also encoded by other DNA sequences in this sample. The genes are TRBV4-1 and TRBJ2-3; TRBD2 matches at 7 bases. The CDR3 covers 16 residues. Germline V gene data show CDR1 as MGHRA and CDR2 as YSYEKL. The J segment lost 1 base and the V segment lost 0 bases, leaving 4 bases of the junction unmatched. The CDR3 reads CASSQEEAGGTDTQYF. For the CDR3, the DNA is TGCGCCAGCAGCCAAGAGGAGGCGGGAGGCACAGATACGCAGTATTTT.

The chain joins TRBV6-5 to TRBJ2-2, with D uncertain. Germline assignment: CDR1 MNHEY and CDR2 SVGAGI. V was clipped by 6 bases and J by 1 base, with 9 bases between them. This CDR3 region has 14 residues. In nucleotides, the CDR3 is TGTGCCAGCAGGTGGGGTATGAACACCGGGGAGCTGTTTTTT. Its translation is CASRWGMNTGELFF.

The CDR3 nucleotides read TGTGCCAGCAGCTCCAAAGGTCAGGGGGCGGGCACTGAAGCTTTCTTT. Protein: CASSSKGQGAGTEAFF. This chain links TRBV11-2 with TRBJ1-1, with 8 bases identical to TRBD1. Germline CDR1 SGHAT, CDR2 FQNNGV. V gave up 4 bases and J gave up 4 bases; unmatched junction bases: 11. The CDR3 runs to 16 residues.

The genes are TRBV5-1 and TRBJ2-1; 11 bases line up with TRBD2. CDR1 is SGHRS and CDR2 is YFSETQ in the germline V gene. The CDR3 has 15 amino acids. V was clipped by 4 bases and J by 6 bases; unmatched bases: 6. CDR3 bases: TGCGCCAGCAGCCTTAGCGGGAGGGCCCTCAATGAGCAGTTCTTC. Translating gives CASSLSGRALNEQFF.

V and J are TRBV9 and TRBJ2-1, with D unclear. The CDR3 is made up of 15 amino acids. Deletions cut 0 bases from V and 6 bases from J, with 13 bases between. The V gene's germline CDR1 is SGDLS and CDR2 YYNGEE. CDR3 residues: CASSVGWGLANEQFF. CDR3 in DNA: TGTGCCAGCAGCGTAGGGTGGGGTCTGGCCAATGAGCAGTTCTTC.

The J gene is TRBJ1-5, the V gene TRBV6-5, with D hard to call. Per the germline V gene, CDR1 is MNHEY and CDR2 is SVGAGI. V lost 5 bases and J 7 bases, leaving 15 bases between the germline ends. This CDR3 spans 14 amino acids. The CDR3 is CASSPTRGWQPQHF. The CDR3 DNA sequence: TGTGCCAGCAGTCCGACCCGGGGTTGGCAGCCCCAGCATTTT.

The chain recombines TRBV7-9 with TRBJ2-7; TRBD1 might be the D (6 bases). The V gene's germline CDR1 is SEHNR and CDR2 FQNEAQ (reference sequence). Trimming pared 1 base from V and 3 bases from J, leaving 7 bases between. This CDR3 contains 13 residues. CDR3 residues: CASSLGGHYEQYF. As DNA, the CDR3 is TGTGCCAGCAGCTTAGGGGGGCACTACGAGCAGTACTTC.

V and J are TRBV6-5 and TRBJ1-2, with D perhaps TRBD1 (5 bases). Trimming removed 6 bases at V and 8 bases at J, with 16 bases between. This CDR3 has 13 residues. Germline V gene lookup returns CDR1 MNHEY and CDR2 SVGAGI. The CDR3 DNA is TGTGCCAGCAGCGATACAGGCCCCAGGGGCTACACCTTC. It specifies CASSDTGPRGYTF.

The rearrangement uses TRBV6-1 and TRBJ2-1; D unresolved. The V gene lost 2 bases and the J gene lost 10 bases, with 9 bases spanning the gap. This CDR3 is 12 amino acids long. Germline V gene sequence: CDR1 MNHNS, CDR2 SASEGT. The CDR3 protein is CASSEMIGEQFF. Here the CDR3 DNA reads TGTGCCAGCAGTGAAATGATCGGGGAGCAGTTCTTC.

V gene TRBV9 combines with J gene TRBJ2-5, with D possibly matching TRBD2 (5 bases). Between the trimmed V and J ends, which lost 3 bases and 3 bases, there was a span of 12 bases. Germline CDR1 SGDLS, CDR2 YYNGEE. The CDR3 has 14 amino acids. CDR3 region: CASSAWGSEETQYF. CDR3 in DNA: TGTGCCAGCAGCGCCTGGGGTAGCGAAGAGACCCAGTACTTC. The full variable domain, in which reference TRBV9 and TRBJ2-5 provide the parts outside the CDR3, is DSGVTQTPKHLITATGQRVTLRCSPRSGDLSVYWYQQSLDQGLQFLIQYYNGEERAKGNILERFSAQQFPDLHSELNLSSLELGDSALYFCASSAWGSEETQYFGPGTRLLVL.

This sequence joins TRBV10-2 and TRBJ2-3, with 9 bases that match TRBD1. In germline, CDR1 is WSHSY, CDR2 SAAADI. Germline trimming cut 1 base from V and 2 bases from J; bases unmatched to any gene: 4. CDR3 length: 16 residues. Here the CDR3 reads CASSEYRTGDTDTQYF. The DNA for the CDR3 is TGCGCCAGCAGTGAGTATAGGACAGGGGACACAGATACGCAGTATTTT.

The V and J genes are TRBV7-5 and TRBJ2-1; the listed D gene, TRBD2, was not tested against the DNA. TRBV7-5 is reported as a pseudogene. CDR3 length: 13 amino acids. CDR3 nucleotides: TGTGCCAGAAGCCGTGGACTCTACAATGAGCAGTTCTTC. Its protein product is CARSRGLYNEQFF.

The chain uses TRBV7-6 and TRBJ1-2; D is unresolved. There are 12 residues in the CDR3. V was shortened by 1 base and J by 10 bases, with 10 bases between the two germline ends. Germline CDR1 is SGHVS and CDR2 is FNYEAQ. The DNA of the CDR3 is TGTGCCAGCAGCTTAGGGGAGGGAGACTACACCTTC. Translating gives CASSLGEGDYTF.

V usage is TRBV5-1 and J usage is TRBJ2-7; no firm D call. The CDR3 loop spans 13 amino acids. CDR1 SGHRS and CDR2 YFSETQ come from the germline V gene. V was clipped by 0 bases and J by 7 bases, with 11 bases between them. CDR3 in DNA: TGCGCCAGCAGCTTGGCGGGTGCCATTGAGCAGTACTTC. It specifies CASSLAGAIEQYF.